This T cell receptor beta chain was recorded in a study of CD8 T cells in ankylosing spondylitis. Each CDR3 protein gets one entry after TCRdb re-called the 5' RACE reads with MiXCR. The sample consists of 270,000 or so distinct CDR3 sequences, approximately 20% of them appearing once. Germline assignment: CDR1 SEHNR and CDR2 FQNEAQ (reference sequence). Trimming shortened V by 5 bases and J by 6 bases, and 11 bases separated the two germline ends. There are 13 residues in the CDR3. This clonotype was found a few times. The sample comprised blood, either unsorted or a sorted T cell fraction (not recorded which). The source is a male donor with ankylosing spondylitis or in good health (not recorded which). The chain carries TRBV7-9 and TRBJ2-1; perhaps TRBD2 as D (5 bases). CDR3 sequence (DNA): TGTGCCAGCAGCCCGCGGGTGACCAATGAGCAGTTCTTC. This sequence encodes CASSPRVTNEQFF.